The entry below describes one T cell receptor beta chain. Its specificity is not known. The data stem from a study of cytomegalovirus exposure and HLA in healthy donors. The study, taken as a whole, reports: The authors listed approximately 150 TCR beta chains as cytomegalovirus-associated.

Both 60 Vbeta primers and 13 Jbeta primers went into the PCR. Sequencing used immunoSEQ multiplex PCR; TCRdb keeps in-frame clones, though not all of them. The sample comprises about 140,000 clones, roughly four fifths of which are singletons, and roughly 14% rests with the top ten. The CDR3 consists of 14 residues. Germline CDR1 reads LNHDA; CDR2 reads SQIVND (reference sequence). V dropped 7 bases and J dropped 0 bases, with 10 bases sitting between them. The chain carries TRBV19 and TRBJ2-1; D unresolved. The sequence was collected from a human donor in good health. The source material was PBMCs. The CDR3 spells CASTRRSSYNEQFF. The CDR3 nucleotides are TGTGCCAGTACCCGCCGGAGCTCCTACAATGAGCAGTTCTTC.